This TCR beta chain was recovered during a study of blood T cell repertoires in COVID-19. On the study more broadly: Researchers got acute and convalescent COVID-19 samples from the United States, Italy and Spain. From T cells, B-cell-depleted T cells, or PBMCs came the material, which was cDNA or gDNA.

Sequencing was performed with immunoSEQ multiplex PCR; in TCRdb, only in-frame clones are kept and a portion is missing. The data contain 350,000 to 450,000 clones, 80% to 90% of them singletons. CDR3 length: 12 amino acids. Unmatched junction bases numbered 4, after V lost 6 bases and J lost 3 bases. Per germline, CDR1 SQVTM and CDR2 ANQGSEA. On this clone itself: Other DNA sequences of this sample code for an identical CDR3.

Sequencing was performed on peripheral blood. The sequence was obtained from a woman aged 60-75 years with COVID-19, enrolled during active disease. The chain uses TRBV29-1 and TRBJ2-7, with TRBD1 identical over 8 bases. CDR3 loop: CSVGQGSYEQYF. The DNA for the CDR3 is TGCAGCGTCGGACAGGGAAGCTACGAGCAGTACTTC.